Sequencing of this T cell receptor beta chain was carried out in a study of T cell changes during pregnancy in multiple sclerosis (dated by TCRdb to about 2019). General notes on the study: The study looked at changes in the T cell repertoire across pregnancy in women with multiple sclerosis.

About this clone: It has no known antigen specificity. Base qualities are missing; no much larger clone stands one base away.

The CDR3 goes from the cysteine to the phenylalanine over 16 residues. The read is trimmed to its CDR3 DNA, 48 bases read in frame from base 1. V trim: 0 bases; J trim: 8 bases; unmatched bases: 10. From the germline V gene, CDR1 is SGHRS and CDR2 is YFSETQ. Preparation of the library involved the immunoSEQ multiplex PCR assay. TCRdb re-hosts the immuneACCESS table, in-frame sequences only. Its copies lack some clones; in the studies checked, an unresolved V gene accounts for under half of them, and the cause for the rest is not known. The sample yields 90,000 or so clones; approximately 95% were counted once. The top ten clones comprise about 1.7% of the sample.

The clonotype comes from a female donor in good health, enrolled as a control in a pregnancy study. Here the sequenced sample was peripheral blood, taken after pregnancy. The chain is made from TRBV5-1 and TRBJ2-1; TRBD2 fits 8 bases in the junction. The DNA sequence is as follows: TGCGCCAGCAGCTTGGCCTGGGGGACTAGGGTCGATGAGCAGTTCTTC. It translates as CASSLAWGTRVDEQFF. The reference TRBV5-1 and TRBJ2-1 proteins fill in what lies around the CDR3, so the full variable domain reads KAGVTQTPRYLIKTRGQQVTLSCSPISGHRSVSWYQQTPGQGLQFLFEYFSETQRNKGNFPGRFSGRQFSNSRSEMNVSTLELGDSALYLCASSLAWGTRVDEQFFGPGTRLTVL.